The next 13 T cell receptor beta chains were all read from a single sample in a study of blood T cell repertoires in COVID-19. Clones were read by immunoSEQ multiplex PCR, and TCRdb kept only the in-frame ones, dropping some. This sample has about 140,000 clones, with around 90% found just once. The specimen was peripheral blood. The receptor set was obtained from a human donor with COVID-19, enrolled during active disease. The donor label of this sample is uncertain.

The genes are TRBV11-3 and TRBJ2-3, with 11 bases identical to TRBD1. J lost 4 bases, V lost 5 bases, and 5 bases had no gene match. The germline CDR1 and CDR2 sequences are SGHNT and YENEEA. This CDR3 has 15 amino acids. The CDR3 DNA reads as TGTGCCAGCAGCCGGACAGGGGGCGGCGCAGATACGCAGTATTTT. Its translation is CASSRTGGGADTQYF.

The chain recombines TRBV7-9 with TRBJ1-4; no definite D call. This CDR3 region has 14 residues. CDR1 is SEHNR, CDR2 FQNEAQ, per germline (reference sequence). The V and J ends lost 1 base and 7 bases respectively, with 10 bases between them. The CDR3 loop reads CASSLEAGSEKLFF. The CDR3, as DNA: TGTGCCAGCAGCTTAGAGGCGGGGAGTGAAAAACTGTTTTTT.

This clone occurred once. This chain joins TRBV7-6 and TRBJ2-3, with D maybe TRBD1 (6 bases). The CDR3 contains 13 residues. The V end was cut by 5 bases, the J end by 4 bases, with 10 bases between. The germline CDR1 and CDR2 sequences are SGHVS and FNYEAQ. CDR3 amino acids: CASSRYRADTQYF. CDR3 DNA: TGTGCCAGCAGCAGATACAGGGCAGATACGCAGTATTTT.

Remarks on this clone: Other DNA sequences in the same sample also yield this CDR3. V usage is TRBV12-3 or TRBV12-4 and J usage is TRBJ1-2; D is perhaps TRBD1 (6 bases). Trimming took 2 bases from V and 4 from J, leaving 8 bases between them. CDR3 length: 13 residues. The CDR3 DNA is TGTGCCAGCAGTTTACGAGGGGGCTATGGCTACACCTTC. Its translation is CASSLRGGYGYTF.

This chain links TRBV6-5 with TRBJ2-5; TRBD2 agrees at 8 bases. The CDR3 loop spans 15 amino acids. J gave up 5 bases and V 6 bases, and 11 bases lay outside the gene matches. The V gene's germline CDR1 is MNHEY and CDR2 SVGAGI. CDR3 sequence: CASSLSRGAVETQYF. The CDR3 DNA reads TGTGCCAGCAGCCTCTCGCGGGGGGCGGTGGAGACCCAGTACTTC.

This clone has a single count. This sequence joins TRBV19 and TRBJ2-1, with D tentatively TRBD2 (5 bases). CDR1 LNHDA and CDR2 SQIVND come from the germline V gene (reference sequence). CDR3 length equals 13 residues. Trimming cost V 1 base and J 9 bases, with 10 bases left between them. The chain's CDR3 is CASSIVPAAEQFF. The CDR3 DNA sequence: TGTGCCAGTAGTATAGTTCCAGCGGCTGAGCAGTTCTTC.

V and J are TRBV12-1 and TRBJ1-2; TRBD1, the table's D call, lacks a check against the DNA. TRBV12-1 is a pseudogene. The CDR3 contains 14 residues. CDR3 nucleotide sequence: TGTGCCAGCAGCTTTGGGGACAGGGGATATGGCTACACCTTC. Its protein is CASSFGDRGYGYTF.

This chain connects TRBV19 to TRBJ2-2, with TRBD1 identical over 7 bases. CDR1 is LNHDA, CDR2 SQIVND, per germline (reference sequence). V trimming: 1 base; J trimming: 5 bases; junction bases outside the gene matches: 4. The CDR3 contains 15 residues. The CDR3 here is CASSIVTGVTGELFF. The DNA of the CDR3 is TGTGCCAGTAGTATAGTCACAGGGGTAACCGGGGAGCTGTTTTTT.

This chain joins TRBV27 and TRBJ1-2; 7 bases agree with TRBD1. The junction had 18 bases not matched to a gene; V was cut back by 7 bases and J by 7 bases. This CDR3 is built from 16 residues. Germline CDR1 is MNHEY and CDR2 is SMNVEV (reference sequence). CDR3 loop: CASNKGGNRGGSGYTF. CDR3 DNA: TGTGCCAGCAATAAGGGGGGAAACAGGGGTGGTAGTGGCTACACCTTC.

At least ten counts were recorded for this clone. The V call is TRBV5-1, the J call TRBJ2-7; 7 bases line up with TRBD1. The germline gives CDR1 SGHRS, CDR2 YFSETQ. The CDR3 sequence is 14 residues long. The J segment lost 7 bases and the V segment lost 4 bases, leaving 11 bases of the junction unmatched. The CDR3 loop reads CASSPLGGAEEQYF. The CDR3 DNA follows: TGCGCCAGCAGCCCCTTAGGGGGCGCGGAGGAGCAGTACTTC.

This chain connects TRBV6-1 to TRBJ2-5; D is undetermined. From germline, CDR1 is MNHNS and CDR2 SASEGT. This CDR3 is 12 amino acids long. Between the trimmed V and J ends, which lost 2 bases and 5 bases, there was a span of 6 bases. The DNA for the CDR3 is TGTGCCAGCAGTGAAACGAGGGAGACCCAGTACTTC. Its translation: CASSETRETQYF.

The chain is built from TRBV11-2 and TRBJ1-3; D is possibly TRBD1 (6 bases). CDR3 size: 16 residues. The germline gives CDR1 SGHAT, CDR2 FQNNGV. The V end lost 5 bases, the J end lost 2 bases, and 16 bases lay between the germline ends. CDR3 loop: CASSKLQGPPGNTIYF. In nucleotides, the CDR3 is TGTGCCAGCAGCAAATTACAGGGACCCCCTGGAAACACCATATATTTT.

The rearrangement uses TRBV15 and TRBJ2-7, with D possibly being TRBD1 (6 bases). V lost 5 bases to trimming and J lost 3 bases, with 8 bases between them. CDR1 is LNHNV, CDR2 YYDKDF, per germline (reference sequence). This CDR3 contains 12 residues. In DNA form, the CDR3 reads TGTGCCACCAGCCGGGACATCTACGAGCAGTACTTC. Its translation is CATSRDIYEQYF.